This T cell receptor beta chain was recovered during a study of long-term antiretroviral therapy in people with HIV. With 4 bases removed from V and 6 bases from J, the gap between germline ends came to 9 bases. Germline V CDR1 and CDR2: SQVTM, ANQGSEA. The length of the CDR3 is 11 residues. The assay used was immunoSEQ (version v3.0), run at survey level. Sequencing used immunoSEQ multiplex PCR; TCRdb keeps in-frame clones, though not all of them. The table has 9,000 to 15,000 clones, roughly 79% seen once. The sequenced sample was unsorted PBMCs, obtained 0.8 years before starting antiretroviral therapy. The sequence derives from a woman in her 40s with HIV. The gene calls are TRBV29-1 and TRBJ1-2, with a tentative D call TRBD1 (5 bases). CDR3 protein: CSVGQNNGYTF. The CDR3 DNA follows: TGCAGCGTTGGACAGAATAATGGCTACACCTTC.